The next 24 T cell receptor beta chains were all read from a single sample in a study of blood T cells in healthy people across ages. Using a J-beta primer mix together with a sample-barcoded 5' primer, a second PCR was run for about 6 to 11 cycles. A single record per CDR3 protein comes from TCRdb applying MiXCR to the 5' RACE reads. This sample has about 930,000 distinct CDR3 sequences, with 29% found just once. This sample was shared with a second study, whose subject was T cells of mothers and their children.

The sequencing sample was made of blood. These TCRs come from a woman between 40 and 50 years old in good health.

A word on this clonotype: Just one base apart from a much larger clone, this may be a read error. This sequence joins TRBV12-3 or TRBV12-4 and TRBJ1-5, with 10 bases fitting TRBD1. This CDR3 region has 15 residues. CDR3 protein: CVSRGTGVGSQPQHF. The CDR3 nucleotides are TGTGTCAGCAGGGGGACAGGGGTAGGGAGTCAGCCCCAGCATTTT.

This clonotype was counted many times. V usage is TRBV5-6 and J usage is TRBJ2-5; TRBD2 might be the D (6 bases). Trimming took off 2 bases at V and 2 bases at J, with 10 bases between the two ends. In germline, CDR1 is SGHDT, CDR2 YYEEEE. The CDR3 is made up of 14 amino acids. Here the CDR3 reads CASSFGTLQETQYF. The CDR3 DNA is TGTGCCAGCAGCTTCGGGACTCTACAAGAGACCCAGTACTTC.

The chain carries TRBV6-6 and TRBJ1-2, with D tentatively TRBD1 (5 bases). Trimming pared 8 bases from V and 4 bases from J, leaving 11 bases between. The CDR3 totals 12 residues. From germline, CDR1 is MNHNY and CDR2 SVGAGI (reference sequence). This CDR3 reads CASGRGGYGYTF. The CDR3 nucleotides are TGTGCCAGCGGGAGGGGCGGCTATGGCTACACCTTC.

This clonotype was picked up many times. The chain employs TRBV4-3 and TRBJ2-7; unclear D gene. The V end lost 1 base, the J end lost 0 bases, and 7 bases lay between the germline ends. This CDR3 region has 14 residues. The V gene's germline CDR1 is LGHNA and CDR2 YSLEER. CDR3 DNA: TGCGCCAGCAGCCAAGCACCGAACTCCTACGAGCAGTACTTC. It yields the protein CASSQAPNSYEQYF.

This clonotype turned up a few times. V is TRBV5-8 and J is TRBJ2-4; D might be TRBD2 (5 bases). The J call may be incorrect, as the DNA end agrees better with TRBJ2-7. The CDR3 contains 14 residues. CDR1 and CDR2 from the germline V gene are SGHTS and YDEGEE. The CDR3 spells CASSSEDLGYEQYF. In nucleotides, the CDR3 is TGTGCCAGCAGCTCGGAGGATCTCGGGTACGAGCAGTACTTC.

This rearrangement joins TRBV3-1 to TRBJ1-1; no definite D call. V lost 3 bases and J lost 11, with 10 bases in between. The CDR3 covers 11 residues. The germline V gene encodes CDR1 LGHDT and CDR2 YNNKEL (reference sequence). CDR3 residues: CASSQALKAFF. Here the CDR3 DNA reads TGTGCCAGCAGCCAGGCCTTGAAGGCTTTCTTT.

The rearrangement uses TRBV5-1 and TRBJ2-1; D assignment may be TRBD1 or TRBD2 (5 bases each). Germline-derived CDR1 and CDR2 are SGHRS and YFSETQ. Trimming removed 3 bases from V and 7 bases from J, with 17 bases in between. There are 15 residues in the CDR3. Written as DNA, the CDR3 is TGCGCCAGCAGCTCCCGGGACCCCCGGGTAAATGAGCAGTTCTTC. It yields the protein CASSSRDPRVNEQFF.

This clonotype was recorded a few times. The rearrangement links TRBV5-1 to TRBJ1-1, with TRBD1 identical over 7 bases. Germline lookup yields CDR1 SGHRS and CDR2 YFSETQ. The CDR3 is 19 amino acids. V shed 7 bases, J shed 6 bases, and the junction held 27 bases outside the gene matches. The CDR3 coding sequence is TGCGCCAGCTCAAGGGGTGCAGGGGGTATTCTAACCCTTAGGGCTGAAGCTTTCTTT. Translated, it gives CASSRGAGGILTLRAEAFF.

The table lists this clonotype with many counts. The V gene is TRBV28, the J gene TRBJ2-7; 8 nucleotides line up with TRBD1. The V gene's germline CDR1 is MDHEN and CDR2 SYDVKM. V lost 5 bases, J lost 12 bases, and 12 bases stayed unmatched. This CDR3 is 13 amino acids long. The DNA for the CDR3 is TGTGCCAGCAGTCTCTTGACAGGGGAAGAACCGTACTTC. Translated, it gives CASSLLTGEEPYF. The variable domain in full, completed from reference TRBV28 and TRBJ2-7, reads DVKVTQSSRYLVKRTGEKVFLECVQDMDHENMFWYRQDPGLGLRLIYFSYDVKMKEKGDIPEGYSVSREKKERFSLILESASTNQTSMYLCASSLLTGEEPYFGPGTRLTVT.

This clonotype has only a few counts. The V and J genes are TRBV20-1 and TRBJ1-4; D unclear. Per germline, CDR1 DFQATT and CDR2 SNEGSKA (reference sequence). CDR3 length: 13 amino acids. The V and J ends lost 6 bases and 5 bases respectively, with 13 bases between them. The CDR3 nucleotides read TGCAGTGCGGGAGGACGGATGAATGAAAAACTGTTTTTT. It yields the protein CSAGGRMNEKLFF.

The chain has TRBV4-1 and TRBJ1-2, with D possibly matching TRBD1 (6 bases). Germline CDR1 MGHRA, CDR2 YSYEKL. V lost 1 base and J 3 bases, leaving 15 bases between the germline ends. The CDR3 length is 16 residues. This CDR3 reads CASSQVWRGGDYGYTF. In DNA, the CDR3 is TGCGCCAGCAGCCAAGTTTGGCGGGGGGGCGACTATGGCTACACCTTC.

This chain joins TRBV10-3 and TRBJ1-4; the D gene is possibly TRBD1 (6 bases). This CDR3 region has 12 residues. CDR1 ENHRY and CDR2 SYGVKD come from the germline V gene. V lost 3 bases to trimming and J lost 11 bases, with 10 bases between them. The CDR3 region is CAISDFGQKLFF. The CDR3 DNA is TGTGCCATCAGTGACTTTGGACAGAAACTGTTTTTT.

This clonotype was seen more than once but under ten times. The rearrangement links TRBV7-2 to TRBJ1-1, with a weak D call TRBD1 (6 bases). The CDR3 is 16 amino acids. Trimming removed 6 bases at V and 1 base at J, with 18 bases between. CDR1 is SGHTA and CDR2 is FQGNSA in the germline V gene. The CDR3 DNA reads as TGTGCCAGCAGTTTTCGGGGGGCAGGTCAGAACACTGAAGCTTTCTTT. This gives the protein CASSFRGAGQNTEAFF.

The CDR3 bases are TGTGCCAGCAGTTCCCTGGACAGGGGGCCCAATCAGCCCCAGCATTTT. Amino acid sequence: CASSSLDRGPNQPQHF. This chain links TRBV27 with TRBJ1-5; 11 bases fit TRBD1. The germline gives CDR1 MNHEY, CDR2 SMNVEV (reference sequence). V was clipped by 4 bases and J by 3 bases; unmatched bases: 5. The CDR3 is 16 amino acids.

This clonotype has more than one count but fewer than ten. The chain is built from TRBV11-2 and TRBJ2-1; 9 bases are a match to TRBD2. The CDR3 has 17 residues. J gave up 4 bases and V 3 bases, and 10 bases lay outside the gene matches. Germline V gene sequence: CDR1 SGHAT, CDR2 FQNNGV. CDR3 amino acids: CASSLFVRAGGYNEQFF. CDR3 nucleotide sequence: TGTGCCAGCAGCTTGTTCGTAAGAGCGGGGGGTTACAATGAGCAGTTCTTC.

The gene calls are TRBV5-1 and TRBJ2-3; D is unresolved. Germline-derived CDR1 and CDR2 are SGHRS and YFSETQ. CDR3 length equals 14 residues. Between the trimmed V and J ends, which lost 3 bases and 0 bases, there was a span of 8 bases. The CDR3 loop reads CASSWATSTDTQYF. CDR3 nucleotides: TGCGCCAGCAGCTGGGCAACTAGCACAGATACGCAGTATTTT.

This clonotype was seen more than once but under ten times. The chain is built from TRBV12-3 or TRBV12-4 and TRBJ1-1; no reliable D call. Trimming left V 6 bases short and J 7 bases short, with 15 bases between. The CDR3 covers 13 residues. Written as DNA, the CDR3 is TGTGCCAGCAGAGGACCGCCGTCGCGTGAAGCTTTCTTT. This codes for CASRGPPSREAFF.

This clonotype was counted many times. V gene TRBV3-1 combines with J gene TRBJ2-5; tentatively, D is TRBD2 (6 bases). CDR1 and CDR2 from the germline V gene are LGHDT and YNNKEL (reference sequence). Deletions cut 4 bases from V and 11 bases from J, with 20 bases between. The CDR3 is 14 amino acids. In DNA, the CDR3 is TGTGCCAGCAGCCTAGGAGGGATTCCTGGGGAGCAGTACTTC. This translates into CASSLGGIPGEQYF.

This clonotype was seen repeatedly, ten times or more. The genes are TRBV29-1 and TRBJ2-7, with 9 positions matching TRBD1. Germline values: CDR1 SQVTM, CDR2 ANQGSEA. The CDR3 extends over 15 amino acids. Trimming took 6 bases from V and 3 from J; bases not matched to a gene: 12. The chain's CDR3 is CSVSTPGQGFYEQYF. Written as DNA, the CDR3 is TGCAGCGTCTCCACCCCGGGACAGGGATTCTACGAGCAGTACTTC.

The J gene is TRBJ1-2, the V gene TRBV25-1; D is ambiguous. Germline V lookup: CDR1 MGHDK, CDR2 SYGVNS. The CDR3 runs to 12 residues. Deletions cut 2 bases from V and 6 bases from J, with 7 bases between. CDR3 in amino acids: CASSEGRNGYTF. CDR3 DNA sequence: TGTGCCAGCAGTGAAGGGAGAAATGGCTACACCTTC.

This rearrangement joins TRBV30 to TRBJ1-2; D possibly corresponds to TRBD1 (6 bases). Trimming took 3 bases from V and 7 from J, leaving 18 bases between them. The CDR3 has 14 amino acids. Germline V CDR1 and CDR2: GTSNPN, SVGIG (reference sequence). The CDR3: CAWSRKTGRGGYTF. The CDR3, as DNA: TGTGCCTGGAGCCGAAAGACAGGCCGGGGTGGCTACACCTTC.

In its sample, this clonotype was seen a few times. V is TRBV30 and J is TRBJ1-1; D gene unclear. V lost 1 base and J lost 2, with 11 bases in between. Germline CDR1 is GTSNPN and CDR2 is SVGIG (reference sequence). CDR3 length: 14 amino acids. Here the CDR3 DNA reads TGTGCCTGGAGTGGACGTTTTGTTAACACTGAAGCTTTCTTT. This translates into CAWSGRFVNTEAFF.

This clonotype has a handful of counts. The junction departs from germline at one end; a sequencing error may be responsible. Here the CDR3 DNA reads TGTGCCAGCAGCTTCCCGACAGGGTCAATAAACATTCGGTACTTC. Protein product: CASSFPTGSINIRYF. J is TRBJ2-4 and V is TRBV7-2, with TRBD1 matching 7 bases. From germline, CDR1 is SGHTA and CDR2 FQGNSA. The CDR3 is 15 amino acids.

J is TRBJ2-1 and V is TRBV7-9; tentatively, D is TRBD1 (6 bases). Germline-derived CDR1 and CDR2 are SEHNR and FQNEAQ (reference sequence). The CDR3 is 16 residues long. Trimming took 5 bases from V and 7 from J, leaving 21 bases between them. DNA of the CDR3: TGTGCCAGCAGCCCCGCAATAATTGACAGGCGGAATGAGCAGTTCTTC. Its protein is CASSPAIIDRRNEQFF.